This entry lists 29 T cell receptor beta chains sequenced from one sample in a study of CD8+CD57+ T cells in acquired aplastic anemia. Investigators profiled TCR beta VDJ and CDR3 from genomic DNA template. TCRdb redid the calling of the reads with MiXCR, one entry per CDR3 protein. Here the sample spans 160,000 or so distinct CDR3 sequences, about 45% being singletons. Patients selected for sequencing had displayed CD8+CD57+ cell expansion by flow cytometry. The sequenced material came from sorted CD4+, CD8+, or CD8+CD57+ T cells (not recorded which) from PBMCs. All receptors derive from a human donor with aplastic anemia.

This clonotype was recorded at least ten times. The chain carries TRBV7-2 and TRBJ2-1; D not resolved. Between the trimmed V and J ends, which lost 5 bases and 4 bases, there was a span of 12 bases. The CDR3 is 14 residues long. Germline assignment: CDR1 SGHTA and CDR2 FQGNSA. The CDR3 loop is CASSRSRAYNEQFF. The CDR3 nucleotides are TGTGCCAGCAGCCGATCTCGGGCGTACAATGAGCAGTTCTTC.

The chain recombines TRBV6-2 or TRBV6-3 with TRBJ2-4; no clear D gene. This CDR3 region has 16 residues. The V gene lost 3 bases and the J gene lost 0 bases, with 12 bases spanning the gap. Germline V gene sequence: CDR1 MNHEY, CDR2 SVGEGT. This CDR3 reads CASSYEGSQAKNIQYF. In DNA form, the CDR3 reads TGTGCCAGCAGTTATGAAGGATCTCAAGCCAAAAACATTCAGTACTTC.

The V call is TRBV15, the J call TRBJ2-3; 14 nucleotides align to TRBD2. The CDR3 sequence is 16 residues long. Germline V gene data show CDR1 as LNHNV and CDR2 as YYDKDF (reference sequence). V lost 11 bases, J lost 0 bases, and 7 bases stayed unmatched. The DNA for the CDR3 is TGTGCCCCCCCCGGGACTAGCGGGGGAAGCACAGATACGCAGTATTTT. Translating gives CAPPGTSGGSTDTQYF. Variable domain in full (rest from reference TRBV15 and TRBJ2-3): DAMVIQNPRYQVTQFGKPVTLSCSQTLNHNVMYWYQQKSSQAPKLLFHYYDKDFNNEADTPDNFQSRRPNTSFCFLDIRSPGLGDTAMYLCAPPGTSGGSTDTQYFGPGTRLTVL.

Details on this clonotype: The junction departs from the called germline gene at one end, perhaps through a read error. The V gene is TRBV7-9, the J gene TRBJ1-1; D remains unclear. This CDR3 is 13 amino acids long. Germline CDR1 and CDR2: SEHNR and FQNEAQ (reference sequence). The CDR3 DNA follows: TGTGCCAGCAGCCCCGACCTGAACGCTGAAGCTTTCTTT. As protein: CASSPDLNAEAFF.

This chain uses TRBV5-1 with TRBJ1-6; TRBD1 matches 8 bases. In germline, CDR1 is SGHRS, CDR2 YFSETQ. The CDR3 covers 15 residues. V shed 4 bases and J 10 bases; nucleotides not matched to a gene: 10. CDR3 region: CASSTDRESGSPLHF. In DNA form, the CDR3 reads TGCGCCAGCAGCACGGACAGGGAGAGTGGGTCACCCCTCCACTTT.

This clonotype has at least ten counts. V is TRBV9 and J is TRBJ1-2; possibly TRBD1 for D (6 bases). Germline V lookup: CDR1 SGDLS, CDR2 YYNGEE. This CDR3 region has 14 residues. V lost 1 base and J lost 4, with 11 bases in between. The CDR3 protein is CASSVSQDSYGYTF. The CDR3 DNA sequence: TGTGCCAGCAGCGTAAGTCAGGACAGCTATGGCTACACCTTC.

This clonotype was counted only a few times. This chain's CDR3 is CASSEGPGGRTRNIQYF. CDR3 sequence (DNA): TGTGCCAGCAGCGAAGGACCAGGCGGGAGGACTCGGAACATTCAGTACTTC. The rearrangement links TRBV7-2 to TRBJ2-4, with 8 bases fitting TRBD2. The germline gives CDR1 SGHTA, CDR2 FQGNSA. The CDR3 sequence is 17 residues long. V trimming: 5 bases; J trimming: 7 bases; junction bases outside the gene matches: 16.

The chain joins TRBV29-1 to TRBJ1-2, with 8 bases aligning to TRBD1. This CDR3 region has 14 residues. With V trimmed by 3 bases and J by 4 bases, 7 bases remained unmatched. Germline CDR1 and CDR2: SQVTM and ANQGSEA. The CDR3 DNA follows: TGCAGCGTTGAGGCAGAGGACAGGGCCTATGGCTACACCTTC. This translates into CSVEAEDRAYGYTF.

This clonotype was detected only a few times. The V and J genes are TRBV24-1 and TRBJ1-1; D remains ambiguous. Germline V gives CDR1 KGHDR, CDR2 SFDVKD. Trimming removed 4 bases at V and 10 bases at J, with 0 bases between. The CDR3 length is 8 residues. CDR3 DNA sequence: TGTGCCACCAGTGAAGCTTTCTTT. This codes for CATSEAFF.

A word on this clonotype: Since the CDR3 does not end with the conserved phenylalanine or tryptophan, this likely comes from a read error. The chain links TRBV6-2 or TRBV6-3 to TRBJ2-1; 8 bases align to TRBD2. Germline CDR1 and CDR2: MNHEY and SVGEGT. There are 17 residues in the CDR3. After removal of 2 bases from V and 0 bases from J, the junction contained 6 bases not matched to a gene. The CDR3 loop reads CASSYGRGVSSYNEQFL. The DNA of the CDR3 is TGTGCCAGCAGTTACGGGCGGGGGGTTAGCTCCTACAATGAGCAGTTCTTG.

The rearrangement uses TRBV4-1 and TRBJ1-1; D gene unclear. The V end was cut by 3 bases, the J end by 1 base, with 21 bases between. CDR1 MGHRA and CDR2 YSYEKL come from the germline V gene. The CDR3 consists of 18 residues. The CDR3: CASSQTRDTEKGNTEAFF. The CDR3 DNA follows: TGCGCCAGCAGCCAGACCCGAGACACGGAAAAAGGGAACACTGAAGCTTTCTTT.

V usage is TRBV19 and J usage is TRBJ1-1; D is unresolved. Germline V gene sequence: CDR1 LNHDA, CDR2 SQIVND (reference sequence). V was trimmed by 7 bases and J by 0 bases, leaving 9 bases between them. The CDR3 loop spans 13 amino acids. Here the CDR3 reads CASIRAMNTEAFF. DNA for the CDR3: TGTGCCAGTATAAGGGCGATGAACACTGAAGCTTTCTTT.

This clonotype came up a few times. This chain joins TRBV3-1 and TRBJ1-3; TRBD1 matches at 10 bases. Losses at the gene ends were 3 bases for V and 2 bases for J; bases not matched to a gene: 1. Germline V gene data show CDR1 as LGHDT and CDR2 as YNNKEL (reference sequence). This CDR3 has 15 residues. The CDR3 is CASSQDRGTGNTIYF. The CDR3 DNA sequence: TGTGCCAGCAGCCAGGACAGGGGGACTGGAAACACCATATATTTT. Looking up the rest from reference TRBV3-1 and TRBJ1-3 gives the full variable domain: DTAVSQTPKYLVTQMGNDKSIKCEQNLGHDTMYWYKQDSKKFLKIMFSYNNKELIINETVPNRFSPKSPDKAHLNLHINSLELGDSAVYFCASSQDRGTGNTIYFGEGSWLTVV.

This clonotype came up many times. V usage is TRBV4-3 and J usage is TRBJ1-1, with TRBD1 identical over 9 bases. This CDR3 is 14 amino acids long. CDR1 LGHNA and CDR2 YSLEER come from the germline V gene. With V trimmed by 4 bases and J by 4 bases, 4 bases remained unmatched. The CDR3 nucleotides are TGCGCCAGCAGCCGAGGGGGACAGGGCACTGAAGCTTTCTTT. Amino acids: CASSRGGQGTEAFF.

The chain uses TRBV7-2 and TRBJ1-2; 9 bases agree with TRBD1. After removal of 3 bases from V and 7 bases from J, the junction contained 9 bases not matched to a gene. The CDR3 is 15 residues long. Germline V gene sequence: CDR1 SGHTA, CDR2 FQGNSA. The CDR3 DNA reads TGTGCCAGCAGCTTCACCGGGACAGGGTTTCGTGGCTACACCTTC. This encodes CASSFTGTGFRGYTF. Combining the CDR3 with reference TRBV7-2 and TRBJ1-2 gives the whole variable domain GAGVSQSPSNKVTEKGKDVELRCDPISGHTALYWYRQSLGQGLEFLIYFQGNSAPDKSGLPSDRFSAERTGGSVSTLTIQRTQQEDSAVYLCASSFTGTGFRGYTFGSGTRLTVV.

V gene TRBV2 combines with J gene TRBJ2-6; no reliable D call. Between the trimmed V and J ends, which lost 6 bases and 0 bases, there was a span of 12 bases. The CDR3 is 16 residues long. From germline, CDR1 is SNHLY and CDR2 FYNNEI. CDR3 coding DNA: TGTGCCAGCAGCCTAAGAGGTAGCTCTGGGGCCAACGTCCTGACTTTC. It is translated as CASSLRGSSGANVLTF. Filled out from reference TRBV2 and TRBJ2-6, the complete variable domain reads EPEVTQTPSHQVTQMGQEVILRCVPISNHLYFYWYRQILGQKVEFLVSFYNNEISEKSEIFDDQFSVERPDGSNFTLKIRSTKLEDSAMYFCASSLRGSSGANVLTFGAGSRLTVL.

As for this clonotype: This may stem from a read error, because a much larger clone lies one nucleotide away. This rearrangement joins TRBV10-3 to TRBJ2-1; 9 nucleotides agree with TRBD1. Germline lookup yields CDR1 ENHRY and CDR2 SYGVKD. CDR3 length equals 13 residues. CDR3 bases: TGTGCCAGCAGTTGCGATACGGACAGGGGAAAGTTCTTC. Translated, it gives CASSCDTDRGKFF.

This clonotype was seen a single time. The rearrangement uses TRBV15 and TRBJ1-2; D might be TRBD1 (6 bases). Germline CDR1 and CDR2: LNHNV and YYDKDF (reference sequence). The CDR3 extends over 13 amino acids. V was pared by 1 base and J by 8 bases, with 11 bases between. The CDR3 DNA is TGTGCCACCAGCAGAGGGGGGCGTGGAGGCTACACCTTC. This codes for CATSRGGRGGYTF.

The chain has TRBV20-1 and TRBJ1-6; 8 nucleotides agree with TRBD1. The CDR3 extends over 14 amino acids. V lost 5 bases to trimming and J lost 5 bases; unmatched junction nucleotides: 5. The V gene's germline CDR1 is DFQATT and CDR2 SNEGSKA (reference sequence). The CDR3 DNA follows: TGCAGTGCTTCCTGGGACAGGAATAATTCACCCCTCCACTTT. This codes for CSASWDRNNSPLHF.

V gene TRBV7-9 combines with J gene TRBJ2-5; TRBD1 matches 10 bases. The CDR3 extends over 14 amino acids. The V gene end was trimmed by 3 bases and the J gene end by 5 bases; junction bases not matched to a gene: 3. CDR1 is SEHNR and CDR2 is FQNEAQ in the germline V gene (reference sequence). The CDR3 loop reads CASSLTGGAETQYF. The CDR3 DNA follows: TGTGCCAGCAGCTTGACAGGGGGCGCGGAGACCCAGTACTTC.

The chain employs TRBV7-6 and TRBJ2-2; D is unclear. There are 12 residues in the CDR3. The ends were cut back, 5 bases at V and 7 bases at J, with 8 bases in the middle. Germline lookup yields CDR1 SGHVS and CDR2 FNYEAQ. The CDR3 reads CASSPLRGELFF. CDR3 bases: TGTGCCAGCAGCCCCTTACGCGGGGAGCTGTTTTTT.

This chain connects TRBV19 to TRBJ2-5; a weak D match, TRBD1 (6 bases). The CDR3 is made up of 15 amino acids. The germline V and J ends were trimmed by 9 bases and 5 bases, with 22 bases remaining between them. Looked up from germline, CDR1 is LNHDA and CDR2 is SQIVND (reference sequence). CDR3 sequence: CASSPTQGLGETQYF. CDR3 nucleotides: TGTGCCAGCAGCCCTACACAGGGTCTAGGGGAGACCCAGTACTTC.

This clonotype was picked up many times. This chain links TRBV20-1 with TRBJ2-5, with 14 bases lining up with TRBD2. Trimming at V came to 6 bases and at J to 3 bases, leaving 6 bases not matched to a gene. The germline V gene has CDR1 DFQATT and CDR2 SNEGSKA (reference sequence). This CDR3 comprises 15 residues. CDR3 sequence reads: CSAQGLAGAEETQYF. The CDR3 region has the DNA TGCAGTGCCCAGGGACTAGCGGGAGCCGAAGAGACCCAGTACTTC.

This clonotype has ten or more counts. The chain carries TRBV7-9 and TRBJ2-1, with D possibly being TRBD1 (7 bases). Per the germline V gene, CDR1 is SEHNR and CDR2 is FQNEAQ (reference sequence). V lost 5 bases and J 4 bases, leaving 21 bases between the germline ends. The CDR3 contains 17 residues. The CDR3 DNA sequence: TGTGCCAGCAGCCCCAGGGGGGCGGAAGGGATTTACAATGAGCAGTTCTTC. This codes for CASSPRGAEGIYNEQFF.

The CDR3 DNA is TGCAGCGTTGAAGGAACAGGGACAACCTGCAATGAGCAGTTCTTC. Translating it yields CSVEGTGTTCNEQFF. The chain employs TRBV29-1 and TRBJ2-1; TRBD1 might be the D (6 bases). Per germline, CDR1 SQVTM and CDR2 ANQGSEA. CDR3 size: 15 residues. With 1 base removed from V and 6 bases from J, the gap between germline ends came to 16 bases.

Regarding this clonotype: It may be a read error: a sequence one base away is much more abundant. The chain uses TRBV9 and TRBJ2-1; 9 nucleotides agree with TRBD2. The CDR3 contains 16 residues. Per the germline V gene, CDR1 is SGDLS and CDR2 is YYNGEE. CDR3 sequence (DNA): TGTGCCATCAGCGTACGCGGGAGGGGGGTGGACAATGAGCAGTTCTTC. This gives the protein CAISVRGRGVDNEQFF.

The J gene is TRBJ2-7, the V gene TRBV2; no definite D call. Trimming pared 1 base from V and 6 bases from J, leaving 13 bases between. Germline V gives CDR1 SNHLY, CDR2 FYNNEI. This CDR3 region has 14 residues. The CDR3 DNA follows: TGTGCCAGCAGTGAAGGGCTCGCTGCCCTCGAGCAGTACGTC. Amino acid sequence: CASSEGLAALEQYV.

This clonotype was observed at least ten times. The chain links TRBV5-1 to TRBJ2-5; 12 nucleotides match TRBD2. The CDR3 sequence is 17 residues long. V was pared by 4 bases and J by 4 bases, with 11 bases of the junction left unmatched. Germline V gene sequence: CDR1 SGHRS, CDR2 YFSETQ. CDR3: CASSRPPSGGAGETQYF. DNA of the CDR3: TGCGCCAGCAGCAGACCCCCTAGCGGGGGGGCGGGAGAGACCCAGTACTTC. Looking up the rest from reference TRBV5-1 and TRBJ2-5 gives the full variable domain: KAGVTQTPRYLIKTRGQQVTLSCSPISGHRSVSWYQQTPGQGLQFLFEYFSETQRNKGNFPGRFSGRQFSNSRSEMNVSTLELGDSALYLCASSRPPSGGAGETQYFGPGTRLLVL.

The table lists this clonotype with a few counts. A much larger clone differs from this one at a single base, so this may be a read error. This chain's CDR3 is CAISYSGRLNEQFF. In DNA, the CDR3 is TGTGCCATCAGCTATAGCGGGAGACTCAATGAGCAGTTCTTC. The rearrangement uses TRBV7-2 and TRBJ2-1; 9 bases align to TRBD2. The CDR3 loop spans 14 amino acids. The V gene's germline CDR1 is SGHTA and CDR2 FQGNSA.